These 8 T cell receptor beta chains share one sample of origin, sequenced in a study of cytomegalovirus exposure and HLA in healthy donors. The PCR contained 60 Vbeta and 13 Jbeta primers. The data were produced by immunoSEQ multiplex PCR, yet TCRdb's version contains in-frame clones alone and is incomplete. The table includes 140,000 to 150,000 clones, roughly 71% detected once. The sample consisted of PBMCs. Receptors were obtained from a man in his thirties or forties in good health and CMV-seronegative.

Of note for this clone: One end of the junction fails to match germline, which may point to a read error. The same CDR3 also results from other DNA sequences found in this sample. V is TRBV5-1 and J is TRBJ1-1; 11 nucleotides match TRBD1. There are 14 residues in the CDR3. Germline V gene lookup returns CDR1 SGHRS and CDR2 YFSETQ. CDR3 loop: CASSTGQGDTEAFF. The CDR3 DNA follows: TGCGCCAGCAGCACGGGACAGGGGGACACTGAAGCTTTTTTT.

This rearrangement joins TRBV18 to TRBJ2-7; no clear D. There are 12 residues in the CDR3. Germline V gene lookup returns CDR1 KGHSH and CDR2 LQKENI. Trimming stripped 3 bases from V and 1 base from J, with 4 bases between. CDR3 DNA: TGTGCCAGCTCACCTTCTTCCTACGAGCAGTACTTC. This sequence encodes CASSPSSYEQYF. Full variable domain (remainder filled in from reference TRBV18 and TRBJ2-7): NAGVMQNPRHLVRRRGQEARLRCSPMKGHSHVYWYRQLPEEGLKFMVYLQKENIIDESGMPKERFSAEFPKEGPSILRIQQVVRGDSAAYFCASSPSSYEQYFGPGTRLTVT.

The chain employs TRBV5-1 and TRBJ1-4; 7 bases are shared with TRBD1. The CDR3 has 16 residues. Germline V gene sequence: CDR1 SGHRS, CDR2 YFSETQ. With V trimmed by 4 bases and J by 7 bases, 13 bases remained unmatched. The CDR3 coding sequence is TGCGCCAGCAGCAAGGATGGACAGGCCATCCTTGAAAAACTGTTTTTT. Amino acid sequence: CASSKDGQAILEKLFF. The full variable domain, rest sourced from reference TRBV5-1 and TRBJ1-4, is KAGVTQTPRYLIKTRGQQVTLSCSPISGHRSVSWYQQTPGQGLQFLFEYFSETQRNKGNFPGRFSGRQFSNSRSEMNVSTLELGDSALYLCASSKDGQAILEKLFFGSGTQLSVL.

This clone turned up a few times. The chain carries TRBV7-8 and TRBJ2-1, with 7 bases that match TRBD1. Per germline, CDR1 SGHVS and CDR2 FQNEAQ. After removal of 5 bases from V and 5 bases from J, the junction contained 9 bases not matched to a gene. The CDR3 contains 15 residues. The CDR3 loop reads CASSPPQGVHNEQFF. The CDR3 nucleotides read TGTGCCAGCAGCCCCCCCCAGGGGGTCCACAATGAGCAGTTCTTC.

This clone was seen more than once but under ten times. CDR3 nucleotides: TGTGCCAGCAGTGAATACAGGGGCCGAACTGAAGCTTTCTTT. Protein product: CASSEYRGRTEAFF. The chain recombines TRBV2 with TRBJ1-1; 7 bases match TRBD1. CDR1 and CDR2 (germline): SNHLY, FYNNEI. V was pared by 2 bases and J by 5 bases, with 5 bases of the junction left unmatched. The CDR3 sequence is 14 residues long.

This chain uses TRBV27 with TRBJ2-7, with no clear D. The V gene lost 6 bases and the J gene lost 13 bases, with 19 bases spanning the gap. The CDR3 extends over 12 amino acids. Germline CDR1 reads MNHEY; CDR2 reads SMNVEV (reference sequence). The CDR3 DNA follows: TGTGCCAGCAGCCATTCTGGAGAGGAGTTTTACTTC. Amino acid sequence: CASSHSGEEFYF.

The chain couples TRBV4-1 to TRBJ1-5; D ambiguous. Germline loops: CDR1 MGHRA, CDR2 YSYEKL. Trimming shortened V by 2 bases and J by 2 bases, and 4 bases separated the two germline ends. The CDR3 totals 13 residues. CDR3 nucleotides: TGCGCCAGCAGCCAAATAGGCAATCAGCCCCAGCATTTT. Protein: CASSQIGNQPQHF.

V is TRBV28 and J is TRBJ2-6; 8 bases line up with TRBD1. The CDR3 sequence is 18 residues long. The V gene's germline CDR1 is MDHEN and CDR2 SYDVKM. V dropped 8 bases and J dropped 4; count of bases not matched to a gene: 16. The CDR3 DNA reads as TGTGCCAGCTCAGCGACAGGGGCCGGGATCTACGGGGCCAACGTCCTGACTTTC. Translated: CASSATGAGIYGANVLTF. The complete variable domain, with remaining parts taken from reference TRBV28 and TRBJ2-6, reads DVKVTQSSRYLVKRTGEKVFLECVQDMDHENMFWYRQDPGLGLRLIYFSYDVKMKEKGDIPEGYSVSREKKERFSLILESASTNQTSMYLCASSATGAGIYGANVLTFGAGSRLTVL.